Listed below are T cell receptor beta chains from one sample, sequenced in a study of graft-versus-host responses after intestinal transplantation. These receptors have no identified antigens. The protocol was immunoSEQ multiplex PCR, while the TCRdb copy is restricted to in-frame clones and leaves out a portion. The profile shows 90,000 or so clones, roughly 80% of them singletons. The material was unstimulated CD4+ T cells sorted from spleen or lymph node cells, obtained before intestinal transplant. These receptors all stem from a human donor who received an intestinal transplant. Both conserved end residues are part of each CDR3. The order of the fields is CDR3 DNA, CDR3 protein, J gene, D gene, V gene, clone size. A D gene is named only where the DNA matches it firmly. Clone size is shown for a subset of rows, as once, few, many or a class of expanded clone.

DNA: TGTGCCAGCAAGGGGCCGCTGAGCCGGGACAGGGGTTGGGGTGAGCAGTTCTTC
CDR3: CASKGPLSRDRGWGEQFF
J: TRBJ2-1
D: TRBD1
V: TRBV28
size: -

DNA: TGTGCCAGCAGTTTATACGCCCCCCTAGCGGGAGGGGATGTCTACGAGCAGTACTTC
CDR3: CASSLYAPLAGGDVYEQYF
J: TRBJ2-7
D: TRBD2
V: TRBV27
size: -

DNA: TGTGCCAGCAGTTTCTCTACAGGGGGCACGGGAAACACCATATATTTT
CDR3: CASSFSTGGTGNTIYF
J: TRBJ1-3
D: TRBD1
V: TRBV28
size: -

DNA: TGTGCCAGCTCACCACGGGCTAACACAGATACGCAGTATTTT
CDR3: CASSPRANTDTQYF
J: TRBJ2-3
D: -
V: TRBV18
size: -

DNA: TGTGCGACGGGAAGGGGGCGCACCTATGGCTACACCTTC
CDR3: CATGRGRTYGYTF
J: TRBJ1-2
D: TRBD1
V: TRBV7-2
size: -

DNA: TGTGCCAGCAGTGAAGCCTGGCCCCCCCTCCACTTT
CDR3: CASSEAWPPLHF
J: TRBJ1-6
D: -
V: TRBV6-1
size: -

DNA: TGCGCCAGCAGCTTGGCCAACGGACAGCCGAACACTGAAGCTTTCTTT
CDR3: CASSLANGQPNTEAFF
J: TRBJ1-1
D: -
V: TRBV5-1
size: once

DNA: TGTGCCAGCAGCTTCGCCCCAGATAGCAATCAGCCCCAGCATTTT
CDR3: CASSFAPDSNQPQHF
J: TRBJ1-5
D: -
V: TRBV7-2
size: once

DNA: TGTGCCAGCAGTTCCGGGACAGCCTATGGCTACACCTTC
CDR3: CASSSGTAYGYTF
J: TRBJ1-2
D: TRBD1
V: TRBV28
size: -

DNA: TGTGCCAGCAGTGATTCCGTGGGCTACACCTTC
CDR3: CASSDSVGYTF
J: TRBJ1-2
D: -
V: TRBV25-1
size: few

DNA: TGTGCCAGCAGACAAAACCCTAACTATGGCTACACCTTC
CDR3: CASRQNPNYGYTF
J: TRBJ1-2
D: -
V: TRBV28
size: -

DNA: TGTGCCAGCAGTCCCCGGAGGCCTTCGAATGAGCAGTTCTTC
CDR3: CASSPRRPSNEQFF
J: TRBJ2-1
D: -
V: TRBV2
size: -

DNA: TGTGCCAGCAGCCAACTCGGGGTTAAGGGTGAAAAACTGTTTTTT
CDR3: CASSQLGVKGEKLFF
J: TRBJ1-4
D: -
V: TRBV4-2
size: -

DNA: TGTGCCAGCAGTCCTCTGGCACTAGCGGAGGCCTACGAGCAGTACTTC
CDR3: CASSPLALAEAYEQYF
J: TRBJ2-7
D: TRBD2
V: TRBV2
size: -

DNA: TGTGCCAGCTCACCAAGCATACAGGAGAACACTGAAGCTTTCTTT
CDR3: CASSPSIQENTEAFF
J: TRBJ1-1
D: -
V: TRBV18
size: -

DNA: TGTGCCAGCAGTGCACAACAGGGAAGTGTCTACGAGCAGTACTTC
CDR3: CASSAQQGSVYEQYF
J: TRBJ2-7
D: -
V: TRBV6-1
size: -

DNA: TGCAGCGTTGTGGCGAGGGGGGGGACTGAAGCTTTCTTT
CDR3: CSVVARGGTEAFF
J: TRBJ1-1
D: -
V: TRBV29-1
size: -

DNA: TGCGCCAGTAACGACGGACAGTCCTACGAGCAGTACTTC
CDR3: CASNDGQSYEQYF
J: TRBJ2-7
D: -
V: TRBV23-1
size: -

DNA: TGTGCCAGCAGCTTGGCCGGTCGCTCCTACAATGAGCAGTTCTTC
CDR3: CASSLAGRSYNEQFF
J: TRBJ2-1
D: -
V: TRBV5-8
size: -

DNA: TGTGCCAGCAGCCCCGGGACAGGGCCCTACGAGCAGTACTTC
CDR3: CASSPGTGPYEQYF
J: TRBJ2-7
D: TRBD1
V: TRBV2
size: -

DNA: TGTGCCAGCAGCCCTGAGCGGGCAGTCTTCTCTGGGGCCAACGTCCTGACTTTC
CDR3: CASSPERAVFSGANVLTF
J: TRBJ2-6
D: -
V: TRBV5-4
size: -

DNA: TGTGCCAGCAGTTTAGCGGGACAGGGTGGAAAAGATACGCAGTATTTT
CDR3: CASSLAGQGGKDTQYF
J: TRBJ2-3
D: TRBD1
V: TRBV28
size: few